Following are 27 T cell receptor beta chains from one sample sequenced in a study of beta chain features in type 1 diabetes. Points from the study as a whole: Shorter TCRB CDR3s, moderately but significantly so, marked every one of the four CD4+ subsets in Type 1 diabetes patients.

These TCRs are of unknown antigen specificity. TCRB transcripts that were expressed got sequenced, as all of the isolated RNA had been reverse transcribed. Assay: immunoSEQ multiplex PCR; the TCRdb copy retains only in-frame clones and omits some. The sample includes about 180,000 clones, less than 10% of them seen just once. What was sequenced was central memory CD4+ T cells from blood. The receptor set was obtained from a man aged 18 to 29 with type 1 diabetes.

CDR3 amino acids: CASSQDRAYKQYF. DNA of the CDR3: TGCGCCAGCAGCCAAGATAGAGCGTACAAGCAGTACTTC. The chain is built from TRBV4-3 and TRBJ2-7; D is undetermined. Germline CDR1 LGHNA, CDR2 YSLEER. V lost 0 bases to trimming and J lost 8 bases, with 11 bases between them. This CDR3 spans 13 amino acids.

DNA of the CDR3: TGTGCCAGCAGCTCAAATCTCCTATACACAGATACGCAGTATTTT. It specifies CASSSNLLYTDTQYF. The chain has TRBV5-6 and TRBJ2-3; D gene unclear. Trimming took off 3 bases at V and 2 bases at J, with 13 bases between the two ends. This CDR3 contains 15 residues. Germline lookup yields CDR1 SGHDT and CDR2 YYEEEE.

This clone was seen a few times. The rearrangement uses TRBV27 and TRBJ2-4, with 8 positions matching TRBD1. This CDR3 contains 16 residues. V lost 6 bases and J lost 0; bases outside the gene matches: 7. Germline CDR1 MNHEY, CDR2 SMNVEV (reference sequence). The CDR3 sequence is CASRPHRGIAKNIQYF. CDR3 sequence (DNA): TGTGCCAGCAGGCCCCACAGGGGGATAGCCAAAAACATTCAGTACTTC.

This clone was seen only a few times. CDR3 loop: CASSEGEGLAGEQYF. CDR3 DNA sequence: TGTGCCAGCAGTGAAGGGGAGGGACTAGCGGGCGAGCAGTACTTC. The chain couples TRBV6-1 to TRBJ2-7; TRBD2 matches 12 bases. After removal of 1 base from V and 6 bases from J, the junction contained 4 bases not matched to a gene. The germline CDR1 and CDR2 sequences are MNHNS and SASEGT. This CDR3 has 15 residues.

The chain combines TRBV2 with TRBJ2-7, with D possibly matching TRBD1 (6 bases). Germline V gene lookup returns CDR1 SNHLY and CDR2 FYNNEI. The germline V and J ends were trimmed by 4 bases and 2 bases, with 18 bases remaining between them. This CDR3 is 16 amino acids long. CDR3 coding DNA: TGTGCCAGCAGTGGTGTAGGGGGAAGTCCCACCTACGAGCAGTACTTC. Its protein product is CASSGVGGSPTYEQYF.

The chain links TRBV2 to TRBJ2-5, with 8 bases lining up with TRBD2. After removal of 8 bases from V and 4 bases from J, the junction contained 3 bases not matched to a gene. The CDR3 is 12 residues long. Germline V gene lookup returns CDR1 SNHLY and CDR2 FYNNEI. DNA of the CDR3: TGTGCCAGCGGACTAGCAGGAGAGACCCAGTACTTC. This gives the protein CASGLAGETQYF.

This clone was detected only a few times. The chain joins TRBV6-5 to TRBJ2-3, with D hard to call. The CDR3 has 16 amino acids. Germline V gives CDR1 MNHEY, CDR2 SVGAGI. V was cut by 0 bases and J by 0 bases, with 10 bases left in between. The CDR3 loop is CASSYSPRPSTDTQYF. The CDR3, as DNA: TGTGCCAGCAGTTACTCTCCCAGGCCGAGCACAGATACGCAGTATTTT.

The chain employs TRBV6-6 and TRBJ1-5, with D possibly matching TRBD1 (6 bases). The CDR3 is 14 amino acids. The germline gives CDR1 MNHNY, CDR2 SVGAGI (reference sequence). Trimming removed 7 bases at V and 8 bases at J, with 18 bases between. In nucleotides, the CDR3 is TGTGCCAGCACCTATGGGGCAGGGGCTGAGCCCCAGCATTTT. Protein: CASTYGAGAEPQHF.

This clone has more than one count but fewer than ten. The chain recombines TRBV9 with TRBJ1-4; D is unclear. Germline assignment: CDR1 SGDLS and CDR2 YYNGEE. The CDR3 extends over 15 amino acids. V was cut by 5 bases and J by 0 bases, with 11 bases left in between. The CDR3 nucleotides are TGTGCCAGCAGTCGTGGCTCTGCAACTAATGAAAAACTGTTTTTT. Its protein product is CASSRGSATNEKLFF.

The J gene is TRBJ2-5, the V gene TRBV13; D possibly corresponds to TRBD2 (6 bases). Trimming took off 7 bases at V and 1 base at J, with 13 bases between the two ends. The V gene's germline CDR1 is PRHDT and CDR2 FYEKMQ (reference sequence). This CDR3 region has 14 residues. For the CDR3, the DNA is TGTGCCAGCAAGGGGATGACTAGCCAAGAGACCCAGTACTTC. Its translation: CASKGMTSQETQYF.

The gene calls are TRBV7-8 and TRBJ2-7; D possibly corresponds to TRBD1 (6 bases). Trimming took off 2 bases at V and 3 bases at J, with 8 bases between the two ends. The V gene's germline CDR1 is SGHVS and CDR2 FQNEAQ. The CDR3 totals 13 residues. CDR3 coding DNA: TGTGCCAGCAGCTTAAACAGGGACTACGAGCAGTACTTC. Its protein product is CASSLNRDYEQYF.

This clone was counted between two and nine times. The genes are TRBV28 and TRBJ2-1, with 12 bases fitting TRBD2. This CDR3 has 17 amino acids. Germline-derived CDR1 and CDR2 are MDHEN and SYDVKM. V dropped 5 bases and J dropped 8; count of bases not matched to a gene: 13. For the CDR3, the DNA is TGTGCCAGCAGTCGTCTCCAGACTAGCGGGAGTGTACATGAGCAGTTCTTC. Its translation is CASSRLQTSGSVHEQFF. The variable domain in full, with the rest retrieved from reference TRBV28 and TRBJ2-1, is DVKVTQSSRYLVKRTGEKVFLECVQDMDHENMFWYRQDPGLGLRLIYFSYDVKMKEKGDIPEGYSVSREKKERFSLILESASTNQTSMYLCASSRLQTSGSVHEQFFGPGTRLTVL.

This clone was detected only a few times. J is TRBJ1-1 and V is TRBV28; 7 nucleotides line up with TRBD1. Germline V gives CDR1 MDHEN, CDR2 SYDVKM. This CDR3 has 14 residues. V was pared by 4 bases and J by 6 bases, with 8 bases of the junction left unmatched. The CDR3 protein is CASSSQGLFAEAFF. The CDR3 nucleotides read TGTGCCAGCAGTTCACAGGGGTTATTCGCTGAAGCTTTCTTT.

The chain carries TRBV2 and TRBJ1-2, with D perhaps matching TRBD1 (5 bases). Germline-derived CDR1 and CDR2 are SNHLY and FYNNEI. Trimming removed 5 bases from V and 7 bases from J, with 17 bases in between. The CDR3 is 14 residues long. The CDR3 reads CASSLDTNRGGYTF. CDR3 DNA: TGTGCCAGCAGTTTGGACACCAATAGAGGTGGCTACACCTTC.

V and J are TRBV29-1 and TRBJ2-5; a weak D match, TRBD1 (6 bases). Trimming removed 4 bases from V and 5 bases from J, with 17 bases in between. This CDR3 spans 14 amino acids. Germline V gene data show CDR1 as SQVTM and CDR2 as ANQGSEA. CDR3 bases: TGCAGCGTTGGTAAGGGCCAGGGGTTGGAGACCCAGTACTTC. Translation gives CSVGKGQGLETQYF.

The sample holds a few counts of this clone. This chain connects TRBV28 to TRBJ2-7, with 10 bases matching TRBD1. V was clipped by 6 bases and J by 4 bases; unmatched bases: 6. The CDR3 consists of 14 residues. Germline V gene data show CDR1 as MDHEN and CDR2 as SYDVKM. The CDR3 sequence is CASRLPGQGYEQYF. In DNA form, the CDR3 reads TGTGCCAGCAGATTGCCGGGACAGGGGTACGAGCAGTACTTC. The variable domain in full, with the rest retrieved from reference TRBV28 and TRBJ2-7, is DVKVTQSSRYLVKRTGEKVFLECVQDMDHENMFWYRQDPGLGLRLIYFSYDVKMKEKGDIPEGYSVSREKKERFSLILESASTNQTSMYLCASRLPGQGYEQYFGPGTRLTVT.

This clone has only a few counts. V is TRBV28 and J is TRBJ1-2; D not resolved. The CDR3 is 13 amino acids. Germline assignment: CDR1 MDHEN and CDR2 SYDVKM. Deletions cut 7 bases from V and 4 bases from J, with 13 bases between. This CDR3 is CASKINGPYGYTF. The CDR3 nucleotides are TGTGCCAGCAAAATCAACGGTCCCTATGGCTACACCTTC.

This chain links TRBV30 with TRBJ2-2, with 9 bases identical to TRBD1. The germline CDR1 and CDR2 sequences are GTSNPN and SVGIG (reference sequence). The CDR3 is made up of 14 amino acids. After removal of 5 bases from V and 6 bases from J, the junction contained 7 bases not matched to a gene. In DNA form, the CDR3 reads TGTGCCTGGTACGGGACAGGGCGTTCCGGGGAGCTGTTTTTT. This sequence encodes CAWYGTGRSGELFF.

In its sample, this clone was seen many times. The V gene is TRBV30, the J gene TRBJ2-5; 7 bases agree with TRBD2. With V trimmed by 0 bases and J by 5 bases, 12 bases remained unmatched. The CDR3 runs to 16 residues. CDR1 GTSNPN and CDR2 SVGIG come from the germline V gene (reference sequence). CDR3 bases: TGTGCCTGGAGTGTTGCTCCGGGAGGCAGAGGGGAGACCCAGTACTTC. Amino acids: CAWSVAPGGRGETQYF.

This clone was found many times. V usage is TRBV30 and J usage is TRBJ2-1; a weak D match, TRBD1 (5 bases). Germline assignment: CDR1 GTSNPN and CDR2 SVGIG (reference sequence). The CDR3 extends over 11 amino acids. The germline V and J ends were trimmed by 4 bases and 9 bases, with 10 bases remaining between them. The CDR3 region is CAWTRVGEQFF. DNA of the CDR3: TGTGCCTGGACCAGGGTAGGTGAGCAGTTCTTC.

A few counts support this clone. The V call is TRBV7-8, the J call TRBJ2-3, with 7 bases that match TRBD1. There are 15 residues in the CDR3. V trimming: 3 bases; J trimming: 8 bases; junction bases outside the gene matches: 11. CDR1 and CDR2 from the germline V gene are SGHVS and FQNEAQ. The DNA of the CDR3 is TGTGCCAGCAGCTTTCGGGACAGAGGCTCAGTTACGCAGTATTTT. Residues: CASSFRDRGSVTQYF.

This clone occurred many times. This sequence joins TRBV28 and TRBJ2-2; tentatively, D is TRBD1 (6 bases). CDR3 length: 13 residues. CDR1 and CDR2 from the germline V gene are MDHEN and SYDVKM. With 6 bases removed from V and 6 bases from J, the gap between germline ends came to 11 bases. The CDR3 protein is CASSTGSPGELFF. In nucleotides, the CDR3 is TGTGCCAGCAGCACAGGGTCCCCCGGGGAGCTGTTTTTT.

This clone was seen ten or more times. The CDR3 reads CASRGTGRLDTQYF. CDR3 nucleotide sequence: TGTGCCAGCAGGGGGACAGGGCGATTAGATACGCAGTATTTT. This chain connects TRBV28 to TRBJ2-3; TRBD1 matches 9 bases. The V segment lost 6 bases and the J segment 5 bases; nucleotides outside the gene matches: 6. Per the germline V gene, CDR1 is MDHEN and CDR2 is SYDVKM. The CDR3 length is 14 residues.

CDR3 region: CASSRDSGGAGETQYF. The CDR3 nucleotides read TGTGCCAGCAGTCGAGATAGCGGGGGGGCTGGGGAGACCCAGTACTTC. V is TRBV7-2 and J is TRBJ2-5; TRBD2 agrees at 11 bases. The CDR3 has 16 amino acids. CDR1 and CDR2 from the germline V gene are SGHTA and FQGNSA. J gave up 5 bases and V 6 bases, and 11 bases lay outside the gene matches.

This clone was recorded at least ten times. The rearrangement joins TRBV30 to TRBJ2-6, with 7 bases that match TRBD1. Germline V gene sequence: CDR1 GTSNPN, CDR2 SVGIG (reference sequence). CDR3 length: 13 residues. V shed 6 bases and J 2 bases; nucleotides not matched to a gene: 1. The CDR3: CACDRAGANVLTF. CDR3 coding DNA: TGTGCCTGTGACAGGGCTGGGGCCAACGTCCTGACTTTC.

CDR3 DNA: TGTGCCAGCAGCCCCATCCTCCCGGGGAACGAGCAGTACTTC. This encodes CASSPILPGNEQYF. This chain joins TRBV7-2 and TRBJ2-7; TRBD2 is a possible D gene (5 bases). Germline values: CDR1 SGHTA, CDR2 FQGNSA. The CDR3 has 14 amino acids. Trimming took 5 bases from V and 5 from J, leaving 16 bases between them.

The chain links TRBV5-1 to TRBJ2-5; 13 nucleotides match TRBD2. This CDR3 region has 17 residues. V was clipped by 4 bases and J by 5 bases; unmatched bases: 11. CDR1 is SGHRS, CDR2 YFSETQ, per germline. CDR3 in amino acids: CASSPGTSGAAGETQYF. The CDR3 DNA follows: TGCGCCAGCAGCCCGGGGACTAGCGGGGCAGCCGGGGAGACCCAGTACTTC.